These 22 T cell receptor beta chains came from one sample sequenced in a study of T cells in Graves' hyperthyroidism and ophthalmopathy. Amplified regions were TCR beta CDR3 sequences from RNA transcripts. Primed by the HTBI set, a first-round RT-PCR was run on the TCR CDR3. Each CDR3 protein is one row after TCRdb ran MiXCR on the multiplex PCR reads. This table has about 380,000 distinct CDR3 sequences, under 20% appearing once. The sequenced sample was blood. These receptors were obtained from a man in his late teens or twenties with Graves' ophthalmopathy.

This clonotype was counted many times. The chain uses TRBV28 and TRBJ2-2; 11 bases match TRBD1. The CDR3 sequence is 15 residues long. Germline V lookup: CDR1 MDHEN, CDR2 SYDVKM. V lost 6 bases, J lost 3 bases, and 3 bases stayed unmatched. CDR3 sequence (DNA): TGTGCCAGCAGCACGGGACAGGGGGACACCGGGGAGCTGTTTTTT. Its translation is CASSTGQGDTGELFF. Together with reference TRBV28 and TRBJ2-2, the CDR3 gives the full variable domain: DVKVTQSSRYLVKRTGEKVFLECVQDMDHENMFWYRQDPGLGLRLIYFSYDVKMKEKGDIPEGYSVSREKKERFSLILESASTNQTSMYLCASSTGQGDTGELFFGEGSRLTVL.

This clonotype was found many times. The CDR3 DNA sequence: TGTGCCAGCAGCCCCGGGACAGGGGCCCACACCGGGGAGCTGTTTTTT. The encoded protein is CASSPGTGAHTGELFF. The chain uses TRBV6-1 and TRBJ2-2; 10 nucleotides line up with TRBD1. CDR3 length: 16 amino acids. Germline V gives CDR1 MNHNS, CDR2 SASEGT. The J segment lost 3 bases and the V segment lost 6 bases, leaving 7 bases of the junction unmatched.

In its sample, this clonotype was seen many times. V and J are TRBV4-1 and TRBJ1-2; perhaps TRBD1 as D (5 bases). Germline CDR1 and CDR2: MGHRA and YSYEKL. V was trimmed by 1 base and J by 6 bases, leaving 15 bases between them. The CDR3 is 15 residues long. The CDR3 DNA is TGCGCCAGCAGCCAAGGGGACTTTGGTGAAGATGGCTACACCTTC. Translation: CASSQGDFGEDGYTF.

This clonotype was counted a single time. This rearrangement joins TRBV5-5 to TRBJ2-6, with 7 bases fitting TRBD2. There are 18 residues in the CDR3. Germline V gene data show CDR1 as SGHKS and CDR2 as YYEKEE (reference sequence). Germline trimming cut 4 bases from V and 0 bases from J; bases unmatched to any gene: 10. Written as DNA, the CDR3 is TGTGCCAGCAGCCCGACGCCGGGGGGTATCTCTGGGGCCAACGTCCTGACTTTC. The encoded protein is CASSPTPGGISGANVLTF.

This clonotype was detected ten times or more. The chain is built from TRBV10-3 and TRBJ1-1; no definite D call. Per germline, CDR1 ENHRY and CDR2 SYGVKD. Trimming took 0 bases from V and 9 from J, leaving 8 bases between them. This CDR3 is 12 amino acids long. CDR3 region: CAISESNWKAFF. The DNA for the CDR3 is TGTGCCATCAGTGAGTCGAACTGGAAAGCTTTCTTT.

The rearrangement uses TRBV20-1 and TRBJ2-7; D not certain. CDR3 size: 10 residues. The germline CDR1 and CDR2 sequences are DFQATT and SNEGSKA (reference sequence). V was pared by 1 base and J by 7 bases, with 5 bases between. The CDR3 spells CSARAEEQYF. DNA for the CDR3: TGCAGTGCTAGAGCGGAAGAGCAGTACTTC.

The chain is built from TRBV5-1 and TRBJ2-5, with a weak D call TRBD1 (6 bases). Trimming took 5 bases from V and 2 from J, leaving 10 bases between them. The length of the CDR3 is 13 residues. From germline, CDR1 is SGHRS and CDR2 YFSETQ. The DNA for the CDR3 is TGCGCCAGCAGGGGACACCTTCAAGAGACCCAGTACTTC. Translated, it gives CASRGHLQETQYF.

This clonotype appeared many times. V is TRBV3-1 and J is TRBJ2-3; no clear D gene. The CDR3 contains 13 residues. Germline V gene sequence: CDR1 LGHDT, CDR2 YNNKEL (reference sequence). V lost 3 bases to trimming and J lost 7 bases, with 11 bases between them. The CDR3 nucleotides read TGTGCCAGCAGCCATCCAACCCGCAATACGCAGTATTTT. Protein product: CASSHPTRNTQYF.

This clonotype was observed at least ten times. Written as DNA, the CDR3 is TGTGCCAGCACCCCAACCGGGGATCGGGTTGAAAAACTGTTTTTT. This codes for CASTPTGDRVEKLFF. The chain couples TRBV5-8 to TRBJ1-4; no clear D. Per the germline V gene, CDR1 is SGHTS and CDR2 is YDEGEE. V shed 6 bases and J shed 7 bases, with 19 bases lying between them. The CDR3 runs 15 residues.

V and J are TRBV7-9 and TRBJ2-3; 9 nucleotides line up with TRBD1. The CDR3 is 14 amino acids. Per the germline V gene, CDR1 is SEHNR and CDR2 is FQNEAQ (reference sequence). V lost 2 bases, J lost 4 bases, and 1 base stayed unmatched. The CDR3 here is CASSLWTGADTQYF. CDR3 DNA sequence: TGTGCCAGCAGCTTATGGACAGGGGCAGATACGCAGTATTTT.

The sample holds a few counts of this clonotype. A read error may produce the germline difference seen at one junction end. This chain uses TRBV19 with TRBJ2-2; the D gene could be TRBD1 or TRBD2 (5 bases each). The CDR3 has 13 residues. Germline CDR1 is LNHDA and CDR2 is SQIVND (reference sequence). CDR3 in DNA: TGTGCCAGTAGAATAGGGGAGACCGGGGAGCTGTTTTTT. This sequence encodes CASRIGETGELFF.

This clonotype was observed at least ten times. This sequence joins TRBV18 and TRBJ2-1, with D uncertain. V lost 2 bases and J 0 bases, leaving 2 bases between the germline ends. The germline gives CDR1 KGHSH, CDR2 LQKENI. The CDR3 length is 13 residues. CDR3 nucleotides: TGTGCCAGCTCACCAGACTCCTACAATGAGCAGTTCTTC. Its protein product is CASSPDSYNEQFF.

The rearrangement links TRBV29-1 to TRBJ2-1; no firm D call. Germline-derived CDR1 and CDR2 are SQVTM and ANQGSEA. This CDR3 is built from 13 residues. The V and J ends lost 4 bases and 11 bases respectively, with 18 bases between them. The CDR3 coding sequence is TGCAGCGTTGGACCCTCCCAGGCTGGGCAGCAGTTCTTC. This sequence encodes CSVGPSQAGQQFF.

The chain has TRBV7-8 and TRBJ1-5, with D uncertain. Trimming removed 5 bases from V and 2 bases from J, with 13 bases in between. Per germline, CDR1 SGHVS and CDR2 FQNEAQ. The CDR3 has 15 amino acids. This CDR3 reads CASSPERVRNQPQHF. The CDR3 DNA sequence: TGTGCCAGCAGCCCTGAAAGGGTTCGCAATCAGCCCCAGCATTTT.

This clonotype showed up many times. The V call is TRBV2, the J call TRBJ2-2; 7 bases line up with TRBD2. Losses at the gene ends were 3 bases for V and 0 bases for J; bases not matched to a gene: 1. Germline V gives CDR1 SNHLY, CDR2 FYNNEI. CDR3 length equals 15 residues. CDR3 sequence (DNA): TGTGCCAGCAGTGAGGCGGGGGCGAACACCGGGGAGCTGTTTTTT. Translation: CASSEAGANTGELFF.

V and J are TRBV4-1 and TRBJ1-1; D gene unclear. The CDR3 is made up of 14 amino acids. Germline CDR1 is MGHRA and CDR2 is YSYEKL. The V and J ends lost 4 bases and 1 base respectively, with 10 bases between them. CDR3 DNA sequence: TGCGCCAGCAGCCGCCCAGGAGGGAACACTGAAGCTTTCTTT. Protein: CASSRPGGNTEAFF.

The chain couples TRBV20-1 to TRBJ2-1; D is undetermined. With 0 bases removed from V and 1 base from J, the gap between germline ends came to 16 bases. Germline lookup yields CDR1 DFQATT and CDR2 SNEGSKA (reference sequence). The CDR3 contains 17 residues. This chain's CDR3 is CSARDLDPSGSYNEQFF. The CDR3 DNA reads TGCAGTGCTAGAGATTTGGACCCCTCTGGTTCCTACAATGAGCAGTTCTTC.

The gene calls are TRBV27 and TRBJ2-6; TRBD1 matches 12 bases. Germline CDR1 MNHEY, CDR2 SMNVEV (reference sequence). CDR3 length: 18 amino acids. Trimming took 3 bases from V and 4 from J; bases not matched to a gene: 7. The CDR3 reads CASSLDRDRGPGANVLTF. Here the CDR3 DNA reads TGTGCCAGCAGTTTGGACCGGGACAGGGGGCCCGGGGCCAACGTCCTGACTTTC.

This clonotype was found a few times. The CDR3 loop reads CATSVGFWAPNTGELFF. The CDR3 nucleotides read TGTGCCACCAGTGTCGGCTTCTGGGCCCCGAACACCGGGGAGCTGTTTTTT. This chain links TRBV24-1 with TRBJ2-2; D uncertain. Trimming shortened V by 5 bases and J by 0 bases, and 15 bases separated the two germline ends. Germline values: CDR1 KGHDR, CDR2 SFDVKD. CDR3 length equals 17 residues.

Concerning this clonotype itself: A much larger clone lies a single base off, so this may be a read error. The V and J genes are TRBV7-2 and TRBJ1-5; D is unresolved. This CDR3 has 14 residues. Germline CDR1 is SGHTA and CDR2 is FQGNSA. The CDR3 region has the DNA TGTGCCAACAGCTTAGTTGGTGGTCCGTGGCCCCAGCATTTT. This codes for CANSLVGGPWPQHF.

This clonotype has ten or more counts. This sequence joins TRBV5-1 and TRBJ2-7, with a possible D match to TRBD1 (5 bases). This CDR3 is 15 amino acids long. The germline CDR1 and CDR2 sequences are SGHRS and YFSETQ. Trimming left V 1 base short and J 0 bases short, with 11 bases between. The CDR3 loop is CASSLPDTHSYEQYF. DNA for the CDR3: TGCGCCAGCAGCTTGCCGGACACCCACTCCTACGAGCAGTACTTC. The whole variable domain, remainder taken from reference TRBV5-1 and TRBJ2-7, is KAGVTQTPRYLIKTRGQQVTLSCSPISGHRSVSWYQQTPGQGLQFLFEYFSETQRNKGNFPGRFSGRQFSNSRSEMNVSTLELGDSALYLCASSLPDTHSYEQYFGPGTRLTVT.

On this clonotype: Its ends do not fully match the called genes, so a read error is possible. V usage is TRBV15 and J usage is TRBJ2-5; the D gene could be TRBD1 or TRBD2 (6 bases each). The CDR3 spans 13 residues. Germline CDR1 and CDR2: LNHNV and YYDKDF (reference sequence). The DNA for the CDR3 is TGTGCCACCATCAGAGGGGGGAGGGAGACCCAGTACTTC. It encodes CATIRGGRETQYF. Full variable domain (rest looked up from reference TRBV15 and TRBJ2-5): DAMVIQNPRYQVTQFGKPVTLSCSQTLNHNVMYWYQQKSSQAPKLLFHYYDKDFNNEADTPDNFQSRRPNTSFCFLDIRSPGLGDTAMYLCATIRGGRETQYFGPGTRLLVL.